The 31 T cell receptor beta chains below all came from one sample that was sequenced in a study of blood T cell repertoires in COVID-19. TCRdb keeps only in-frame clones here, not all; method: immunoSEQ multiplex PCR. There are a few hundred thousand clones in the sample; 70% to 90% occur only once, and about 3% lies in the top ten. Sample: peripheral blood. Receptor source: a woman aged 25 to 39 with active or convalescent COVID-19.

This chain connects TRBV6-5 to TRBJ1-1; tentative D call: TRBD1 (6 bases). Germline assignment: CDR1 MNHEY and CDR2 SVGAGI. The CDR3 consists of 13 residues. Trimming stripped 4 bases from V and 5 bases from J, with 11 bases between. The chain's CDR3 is CASSSDRRTEAFF. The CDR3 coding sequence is TGTGCCAGCAGTTCGGACAGACGGACTGAAGCTTTCTTT.

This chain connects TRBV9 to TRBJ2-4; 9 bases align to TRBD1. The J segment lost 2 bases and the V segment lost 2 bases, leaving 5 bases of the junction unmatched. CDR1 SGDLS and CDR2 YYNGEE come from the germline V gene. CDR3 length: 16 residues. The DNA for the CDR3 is TGTGCCAGCAGCGTGGGAGACAGGGGGTCCAAAAACATTCAGTACTTC. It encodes CASSVGDRGSKNIQYF. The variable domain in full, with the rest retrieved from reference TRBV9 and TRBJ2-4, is DSGVTQTPKHLITATGQRVTLRCSPRSGDLSVYWYQQSLDQGLQFLIQYYNGEERAKGNILERFSAQQFPDLHSELNLSSLELGDSALYFCASSVGDRGSKNIQYFGAGTRLSVL.

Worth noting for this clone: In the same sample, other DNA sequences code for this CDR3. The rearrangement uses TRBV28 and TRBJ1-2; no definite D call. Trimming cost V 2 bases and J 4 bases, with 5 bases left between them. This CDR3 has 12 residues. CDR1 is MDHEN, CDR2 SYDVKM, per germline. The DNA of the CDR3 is TGTGCCAGCAGTTTACGAGCCTATGGCTACACCTTC. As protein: CASSLRAYGYTF.

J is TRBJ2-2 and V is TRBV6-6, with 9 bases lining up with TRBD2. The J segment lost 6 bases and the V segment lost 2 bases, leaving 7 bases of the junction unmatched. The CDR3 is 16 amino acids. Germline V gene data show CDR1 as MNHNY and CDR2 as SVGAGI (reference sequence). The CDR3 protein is CASSYPLAGSAGELFF. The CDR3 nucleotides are TGTGCCAGCAGTTACCCCCTAGCGGGGTCCGCCGGGGAGCTGTTTTTT.

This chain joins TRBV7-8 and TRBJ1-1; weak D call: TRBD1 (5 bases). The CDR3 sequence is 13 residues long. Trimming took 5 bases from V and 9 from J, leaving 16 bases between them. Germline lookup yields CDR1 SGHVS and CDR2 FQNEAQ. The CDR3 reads CASSIEAGDKAFF. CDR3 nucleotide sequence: TGTGCCAGCAGCATAGAGGCGGGGGATAAAGCTTTCTTT.

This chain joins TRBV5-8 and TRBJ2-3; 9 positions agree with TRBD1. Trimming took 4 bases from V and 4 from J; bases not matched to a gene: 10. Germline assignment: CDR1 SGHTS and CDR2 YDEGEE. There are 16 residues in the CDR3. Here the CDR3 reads CASSNIRDRAADTQYF. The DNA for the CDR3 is TGTGCCAGCAGCAATATCCGGGACAGGGCTGCAGATACGCAGTATTTT.

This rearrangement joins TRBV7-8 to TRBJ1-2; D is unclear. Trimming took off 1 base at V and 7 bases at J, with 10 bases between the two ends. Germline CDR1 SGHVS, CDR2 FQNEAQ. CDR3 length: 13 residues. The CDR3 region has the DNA TGTGCCAGCAGCTTAGTGGGCCCAGGTGGCTACACCTTC. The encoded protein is CASSLVGPGGYTF.

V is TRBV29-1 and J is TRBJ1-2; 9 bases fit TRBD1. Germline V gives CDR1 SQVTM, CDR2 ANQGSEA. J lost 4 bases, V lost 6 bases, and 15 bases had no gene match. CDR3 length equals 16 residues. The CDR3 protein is CSVISVSGQGSYGYTF. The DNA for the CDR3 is TGCAGCGTGATATCGGTCTCCGGACAGGGGAGCTATGGCTACACCTTC.

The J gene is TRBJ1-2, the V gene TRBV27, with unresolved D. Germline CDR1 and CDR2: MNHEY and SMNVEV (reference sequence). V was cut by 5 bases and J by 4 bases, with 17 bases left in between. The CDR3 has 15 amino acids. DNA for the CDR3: TGTGCCAGCAGTGGAGCGGCAGGCCGCGGCTATGGCTACACCTTC. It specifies CASSGAAGRGYGYTF.

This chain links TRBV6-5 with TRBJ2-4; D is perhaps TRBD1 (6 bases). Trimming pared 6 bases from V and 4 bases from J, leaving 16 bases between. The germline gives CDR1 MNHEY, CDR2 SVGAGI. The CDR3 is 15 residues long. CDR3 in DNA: TGTGCCAGCAGCCACGGACAGCCCCAAAAAAACATTCAGTACTTC. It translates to CASSHGQPQKNIQYF.

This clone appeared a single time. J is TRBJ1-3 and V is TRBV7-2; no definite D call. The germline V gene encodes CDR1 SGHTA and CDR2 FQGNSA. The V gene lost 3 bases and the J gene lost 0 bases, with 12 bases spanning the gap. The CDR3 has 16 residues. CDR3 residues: CASSFLSAGSGNTIYF. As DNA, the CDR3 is TGTGCCAGCAGCTTTCTTTCGGCAGGCTCTGGAAACACCATATATTTT. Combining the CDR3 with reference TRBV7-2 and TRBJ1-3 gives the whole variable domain GAGVSQSPSNKVTEKGKDVELRCDPISGHTALYWYRQSLGQGLEFLIYFQGNSAPDKSGLPSDRFSAERTGGSVSTLTIQRTQQEDSAVYLCASSFLSAGSGNTIYFGEGSWLTVV.

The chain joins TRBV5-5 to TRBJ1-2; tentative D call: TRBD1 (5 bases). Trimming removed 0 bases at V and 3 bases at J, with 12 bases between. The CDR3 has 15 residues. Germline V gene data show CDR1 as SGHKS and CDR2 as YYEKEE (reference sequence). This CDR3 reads CASSLGGRADYGYTF. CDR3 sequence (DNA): TGTGCCAGCAGCTTGGGGGGCAGGGCGGACTATGGCTACACCTTC.

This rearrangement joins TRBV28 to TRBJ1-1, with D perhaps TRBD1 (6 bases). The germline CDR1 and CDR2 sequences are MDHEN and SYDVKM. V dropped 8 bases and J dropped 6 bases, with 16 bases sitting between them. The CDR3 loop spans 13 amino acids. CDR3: CASLTGFRAEAFF. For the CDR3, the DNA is TGTGCCAGCCTTACAGGGTTTAGAGCTGAAGCTTTCTTT.

The CDR3 region has the DNA TGTGCCAGTAGTACTACTAGATCCCCCTACAATGAGCAGTTCTTC. It encodes CASSTTRSPYNEQFF. The V gene is TRBV19, the J gene TRBJ2-1, with D possibly being TRBD2 (5 bases). Germline V gives CDR1 LNHDA, CDR2 SQIVND (reference sequence). V lost 4 bases, J lost 2 bases, and 12 bases lay in between. The CDR3 runs to 15 residues.

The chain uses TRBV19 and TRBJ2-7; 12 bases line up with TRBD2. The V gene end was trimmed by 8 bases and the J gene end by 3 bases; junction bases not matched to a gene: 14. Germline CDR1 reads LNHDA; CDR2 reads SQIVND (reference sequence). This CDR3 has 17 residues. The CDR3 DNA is TGTGCCAGTCAAGAGAGGCTAGCGGGGGGGAACTTCTACGAGCAGTACTTC. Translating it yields CASQERLAGGNFYEQYF.

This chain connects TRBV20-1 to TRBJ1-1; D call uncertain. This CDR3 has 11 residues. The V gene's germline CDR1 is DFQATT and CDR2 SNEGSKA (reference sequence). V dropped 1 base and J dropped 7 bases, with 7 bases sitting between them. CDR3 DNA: TGCAGTGCTAGAGGCCGGGGTGAAGCTTTCTTT. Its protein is CSARGRGEAFF.

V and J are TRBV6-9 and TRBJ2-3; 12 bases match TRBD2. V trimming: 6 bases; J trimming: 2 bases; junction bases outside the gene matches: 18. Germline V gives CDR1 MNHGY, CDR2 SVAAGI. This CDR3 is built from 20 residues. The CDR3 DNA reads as TGTGCCAGCAGGGCCAACCTGACTAGCGGGGGAGCATGTCTCACAGATACGCAGTATTTT. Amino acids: CASRANLTSGGACLTDTQYF.

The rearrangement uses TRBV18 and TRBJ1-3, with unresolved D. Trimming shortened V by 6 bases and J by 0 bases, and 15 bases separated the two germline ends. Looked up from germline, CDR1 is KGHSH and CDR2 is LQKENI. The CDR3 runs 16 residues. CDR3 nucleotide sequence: TGTGCCAGCTCCCCCAGAGGTCAGATCTCTGGAAACACCATATATTTT. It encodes CASSPRGQISGNTIYF.

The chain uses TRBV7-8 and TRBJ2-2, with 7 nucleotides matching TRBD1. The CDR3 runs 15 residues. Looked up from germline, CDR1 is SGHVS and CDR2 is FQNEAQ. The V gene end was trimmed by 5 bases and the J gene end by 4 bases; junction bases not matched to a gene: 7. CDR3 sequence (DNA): TGTGCCAGCAGCCAACAAGGGGGCTCCACCGGGGAGCTGTTTTTT. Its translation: CASSQQGGSTGELFF.

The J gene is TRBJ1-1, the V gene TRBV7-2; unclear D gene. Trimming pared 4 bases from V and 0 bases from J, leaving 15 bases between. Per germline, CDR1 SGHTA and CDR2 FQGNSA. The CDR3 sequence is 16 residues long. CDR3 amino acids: CASSWRGAGLNTEAFF. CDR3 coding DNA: TGTGCCAGCAGCTGGAGAGGTGCCGGGTTGAACACTGAAGCTTTCTTT.

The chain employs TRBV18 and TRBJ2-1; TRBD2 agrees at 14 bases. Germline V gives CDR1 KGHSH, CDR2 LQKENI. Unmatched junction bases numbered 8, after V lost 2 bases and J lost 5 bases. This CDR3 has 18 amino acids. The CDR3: CASSPEGLAGGPHNEQFF. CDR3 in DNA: TGTGCCAGCTCACCAGAAGGACTAGCGGGGGGTCCACACAATGAGCAGTTCTTC.

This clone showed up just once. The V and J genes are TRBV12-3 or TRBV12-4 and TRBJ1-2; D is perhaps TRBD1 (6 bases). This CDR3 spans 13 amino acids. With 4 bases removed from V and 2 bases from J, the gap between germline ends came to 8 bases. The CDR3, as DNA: TGTGCCAGCAGTTGGACAGAAAACTATGGCTACACCTTC. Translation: CASSWTENYGYTF.

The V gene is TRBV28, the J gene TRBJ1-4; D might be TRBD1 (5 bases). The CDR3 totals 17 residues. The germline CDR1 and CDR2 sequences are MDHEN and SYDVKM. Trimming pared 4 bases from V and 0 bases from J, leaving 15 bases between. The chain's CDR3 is CASSSAPGIATNEKLFF. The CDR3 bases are TGTGCCAGCAGTTCGGCCCCAGGGATAGCAACTAATGAAAAACTGTTTTTT.

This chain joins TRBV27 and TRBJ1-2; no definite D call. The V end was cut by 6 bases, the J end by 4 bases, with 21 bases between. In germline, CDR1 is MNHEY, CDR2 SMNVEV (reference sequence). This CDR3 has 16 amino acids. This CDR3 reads CASRLTPGGLGYGYTF. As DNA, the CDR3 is TGTGCCAGCAGATTAACCCCTGGAGGACTAGGCTATGGCTACACCTTC.

CDR3 DNA sequence: TGTGCCTGGAGTGTCTCCAGGGCCCAGCAAGAGCAGTACTTC. It codes for CAWSVSRAQQEQYF. The chain joins TRBV30 to TRBJ2-7; tentatively, D is TRBD1 (5 bases). The CDR3 consists of 14 residues. V gave up 0 bases and J gave up 7 bases, with 16 bases separating them. Germline CDR1 GTSNPN, CDR2 SVGIG (reference sequence).

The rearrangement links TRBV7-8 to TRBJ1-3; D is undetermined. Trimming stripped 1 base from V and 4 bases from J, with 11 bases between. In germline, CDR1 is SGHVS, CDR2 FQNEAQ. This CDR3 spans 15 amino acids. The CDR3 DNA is TGTGCCAGCAGCTTAGGGGCGGGAAACGGAAACACCATATATTTT. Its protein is CASSLGAGNGNTIYF. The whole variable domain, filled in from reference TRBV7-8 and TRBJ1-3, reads GAGVSQSPRYKVAKRGQDVALRCDPISGHVSLFWYQQALGQGPEFLTYFQNEAQLDKSGLPSDRFFAERPEGSVSTLKIQRTQQEDSAVYLCASSLGAGNGNTIYFGEGSWLTVV.

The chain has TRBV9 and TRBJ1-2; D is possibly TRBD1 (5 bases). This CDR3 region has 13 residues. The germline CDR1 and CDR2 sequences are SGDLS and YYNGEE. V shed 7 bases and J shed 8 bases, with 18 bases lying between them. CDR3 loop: CASARGGVGGYTF. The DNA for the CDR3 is TGTGCCAGCGCCCGGGGGGGAGTAGGAGGCTACACCTTC.

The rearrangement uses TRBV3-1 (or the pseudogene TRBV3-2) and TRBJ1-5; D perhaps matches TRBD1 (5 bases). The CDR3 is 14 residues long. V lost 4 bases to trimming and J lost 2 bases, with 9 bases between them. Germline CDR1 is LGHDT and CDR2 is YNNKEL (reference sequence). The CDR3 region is CASSLRVGNQPQHF. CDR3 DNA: TGTGCCAGCAGCCTCAGGGTAGGCAATCAGCCCCAGCATTTT.

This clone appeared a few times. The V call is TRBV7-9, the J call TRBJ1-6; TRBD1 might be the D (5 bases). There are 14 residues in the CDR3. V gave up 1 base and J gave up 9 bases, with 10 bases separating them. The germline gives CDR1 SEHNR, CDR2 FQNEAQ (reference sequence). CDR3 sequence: CASSLVGGGSPLHF. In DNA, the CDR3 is TGTGCCAGCAGCTTAGTGGGGGGTGGTTCACCCCTCCACTTT.

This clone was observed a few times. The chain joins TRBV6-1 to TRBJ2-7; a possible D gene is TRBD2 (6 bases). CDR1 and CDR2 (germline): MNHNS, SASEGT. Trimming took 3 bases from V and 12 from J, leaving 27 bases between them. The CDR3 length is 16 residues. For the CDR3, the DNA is TGTGCCAGCAGTGATCCGCGATGGGAAAGGGTTCGGGGAGGGTACTTC. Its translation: CASSDPRWERVRGGYF.

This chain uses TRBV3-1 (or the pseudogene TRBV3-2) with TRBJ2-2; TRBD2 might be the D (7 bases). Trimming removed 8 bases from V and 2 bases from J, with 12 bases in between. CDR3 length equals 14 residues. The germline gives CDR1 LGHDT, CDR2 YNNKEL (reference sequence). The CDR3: CASLGGANTGELFF. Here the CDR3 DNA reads TGTGCCAGCTTGGGGGGGGCTAACACCGGGGAGCTGTTTTTT.